The rows below give T cell receptor beta chains drawn from one sample of a study of blood T cell repertoires in COVID-19. Clones were read by immunoSEQ multiplex PCR, and TCRdb kept only the in-frame ones, dropping some. The data hold 60,000 to 80,000 clones, with roughly 80% observed a single time. Sequenced input: PBMCs or T cells enriched from blood (not recorded which). The receptors originated from a middle-aged woman with acute COVID-19. Each CDR3 is given with its conserved first and last residue.

TRBV24-1	TRBJ2-1	17	CATSDSLDRGPYNEQFF
TRBV6-1	TRBJ2-3	16	CASSGPAGRSTDTQYF
TRBV10-3	TRBJ1-4	16	CAISGQDRQDNEKLFF
TRBV7-9	TRBJ2-1	15	CASSLVSGRSNEQFF
TRBV28	TRBJ1-2	15	CASSLPGPPTDGYTF
TRBV19	TRBJ1-4	15	CASSILGTAGEKLFF
TRBV24-1	TRBJ2-1	16	CATSDLTSVTANEQFF
TRBV7-6	TRBJ2-1	18	CASSLPSGGAGSYNEQFF
TRBV5-1	TRBJ2-2	15	CASSSGDRQTGELFF
TRBV5-1	TRBJ1-1	13	CASSFLLNTEAFF
TRBV6-5	TRBJ1-4	15	CASSSRGRANEKLFF
TRBV27	TRBJ1-4	16	CASKTPGTATNEKLFF
TRBV6-2/TRBV6-3	TRBJ2-2	17	CASSPTGTGVKTGELFF
TRBV7-9	TRBJ1-2	15	CASSQGLDRYYGYTF
TRBV5-6	TRBJ2-2	14	CASSPRQGTGELFF
TRBV12-3/TRBV12-4	TRBJ2-1	12	CASSPTGNEQFF
TRBV5-6	TRBJ2-4	14	CASSTIHPKNIQYF
TRBV5-1	TRBJ2-1	15	CASSLYAGGRNEQFF
TRBV28	TRBJ2-5	16	CASSLRRGGFRETQYF
TRBV4-2	TRBJ2-1	17	CASSHGPRTSGNNEQFF
TRBV7-2	TRBJ2-1	14	CASSLSRGQNEQFF
TRBV29-1	TRBJ1-2	13	CSVEDWTGYGYTF
TRBV28	TRBJ1-2	14	CASTARIFNYGYTF
TRBV27	TRBJ2-1	16	CASSPQDRYSYNEQFF
TRBV9	TRBJ2-1	16	CASSPAGLAWNNEQFF
TRBV15	TRBJ1-1	15	CATSRDGQTYTEAFF
TRBV24-1	TRBJ2-3	17	CATSDLGLAGASDTQYF
TRBV7-6	TRBJ2-1	16	CASSLIQFVGAGEQFF
TRBV28	TRBJ1-4	15	CASSFRGPTNEKLFF
TRBV4-1	TRBJ1-6	19	CASSHRDSGTSSYNSPLHF
TRBV19	TRBJ2-2	15	CASSIQGWMAGELFF
TRBV5-1	TRBJ2-2	19	CASSLTVDRGRVGTGELFF
TRBV28	TRBJ1-4	17	CASSPIPPAGGNEKLFF
TRBV2	TRBJ1-4	14	CASKRDRGWEKLFF
TRBV11-2	TRBJ2-3	12	CASSLERGGQYF
TRBV5-6	TRBJ2-2	17	CASTPLTQVTNTGELFF
TRBV11-2	TRBJ1-5	15	CASSLGTGGAWNQHF
TRBV13	TRBJ2-7	17	CASSSHRGRGVLHEQYF
TRBV14	TRBJ1-6	14	CASSQGRENSPLHF
TRBV27	TRBJ2-3	15	CASSLGTSGGDTQYF
TRBV27	TRBJ2-1	13	CASSWTGYNEQFF
TRBV18	TRBJ2-2	16	CASSSNPGQNTGELFF
TRBV29-1	TRBJ2-7	15	CSVGVTGKSSYEQYF
TRBV28	TRBJ1-1	12	CASSLGLTEAFF
TRBV3-1/TRBV3-2	TRBJ1-2	14	CASSQWTARGENTF
TRBV7-2	TRBJ1-2	15	CASSPVGRGQGGYTF